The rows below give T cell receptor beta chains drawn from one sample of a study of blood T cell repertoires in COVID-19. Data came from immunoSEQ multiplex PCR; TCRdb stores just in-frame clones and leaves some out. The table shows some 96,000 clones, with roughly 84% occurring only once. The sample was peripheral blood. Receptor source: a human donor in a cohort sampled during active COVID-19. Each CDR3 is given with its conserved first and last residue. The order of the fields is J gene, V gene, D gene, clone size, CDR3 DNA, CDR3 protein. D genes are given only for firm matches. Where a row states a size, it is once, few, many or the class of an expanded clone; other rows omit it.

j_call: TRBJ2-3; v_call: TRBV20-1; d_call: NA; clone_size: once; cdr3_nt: TGCAGTGCTAGTAGGTGGGGGGGCTGGACAGATACGCAGTATTTT; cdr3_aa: CSASRWGGWTDTQYF
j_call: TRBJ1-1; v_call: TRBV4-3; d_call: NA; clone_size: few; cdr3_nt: TGCGCCAGCAGCCATCGGGCCGCCGCGGGGGTTCAGGGTTGGGTGAACACTGAAGCTTTCTTT; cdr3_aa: CASSHRAAAGVQGWVNTEAFF
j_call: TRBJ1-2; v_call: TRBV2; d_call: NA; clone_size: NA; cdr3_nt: TGTGCCAGCAGTGAATCAGCGCCAAACTATGGCTACACCTTC; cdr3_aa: CASSESAPNYGYTF
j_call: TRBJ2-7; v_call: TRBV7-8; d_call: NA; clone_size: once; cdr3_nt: TGTGCCAGCAGCTCTCGCACGGGAGTATACGAGCAGTACTTC; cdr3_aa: CASSSRTGVYEQYF
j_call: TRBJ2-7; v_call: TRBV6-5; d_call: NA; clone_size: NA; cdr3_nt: TGTGCCAGCAGAGGACTTCCTAGCTCCTACGAGCAGTACTTC; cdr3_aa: CASRGLPSSYEQYF
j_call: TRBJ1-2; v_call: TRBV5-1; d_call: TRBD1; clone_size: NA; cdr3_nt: TGCGCCAGCAGCACCACAGGGGGTAGTTTTGTAGTGAATGGCTACACCTTC; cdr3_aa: CASSTTGGSFVVNGYTF
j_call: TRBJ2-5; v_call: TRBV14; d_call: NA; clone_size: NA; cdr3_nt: TGTGCCAGCAGCCCGAATCGGGTATACCAAGAGACCCAGTACTTC; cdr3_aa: CASSPNRVYQETQYF
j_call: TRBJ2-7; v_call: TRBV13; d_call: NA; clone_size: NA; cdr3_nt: TGTGCCAGCAGCCCTTTAGGGGGCGAGCAGTACTTC; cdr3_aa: CASSPLGGEQYF
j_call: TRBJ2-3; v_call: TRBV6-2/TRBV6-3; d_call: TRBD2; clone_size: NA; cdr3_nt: TGTGCCAGCAGTCGCCCGGGACTAGCAGATACGCAGTATTTT; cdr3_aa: CASSRPGLADTQYF
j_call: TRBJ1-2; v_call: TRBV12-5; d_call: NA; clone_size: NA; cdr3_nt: TGTGCTAGTGCCACTGCCCGGGAGTATTATGGCTACACCTTC; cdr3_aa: CASATAREYYGYTF
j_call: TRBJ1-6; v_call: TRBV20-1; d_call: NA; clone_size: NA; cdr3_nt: TGCAGTGCTAGTTCGCAGGGGCGGAATTCACCCCTCCACTTT; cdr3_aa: CSASSQGRNSPLHF
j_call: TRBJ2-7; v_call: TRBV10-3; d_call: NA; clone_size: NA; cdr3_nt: TGTGCCATCAGTGAGTCACTTATCTCCTACGAGCAGTACTTC; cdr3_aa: CAISESLISYEQYF
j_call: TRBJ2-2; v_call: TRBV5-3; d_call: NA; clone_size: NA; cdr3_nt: TGTGCCAGAAGCGCCCGGACAGAAAACACCGGGGAGCTGTTTTTT; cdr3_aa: CARSARTENTGELFF
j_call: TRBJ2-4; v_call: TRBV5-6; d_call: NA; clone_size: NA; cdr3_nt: TGTGCCAGCAGCTTGGTCAGTAAAAACATTCAGTACTTC; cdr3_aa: CASSLVSKNIQYF
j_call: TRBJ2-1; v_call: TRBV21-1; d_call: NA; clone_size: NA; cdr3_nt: TGTGCCAGCAGCGACGGGGCCTACAATGAGCAGTTCTTC; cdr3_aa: CASSDGAYNEQFF
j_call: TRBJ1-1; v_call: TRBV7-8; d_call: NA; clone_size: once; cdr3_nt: TGTGCCAGCAGCATAACAGTGAACACTGAAGCTTTCTTT; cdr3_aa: CASSITVNTEAFF
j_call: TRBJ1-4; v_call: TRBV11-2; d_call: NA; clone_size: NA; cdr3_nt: TGTGCCAGCAGCTTAGATAGTCGGGCAGGGGCCCTCAAAGGAAAACTGTTTTTT; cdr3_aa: CASSLDSRAGALKGKLFF
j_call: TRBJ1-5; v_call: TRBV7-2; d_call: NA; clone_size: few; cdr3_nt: TGTGCCAGCAGCTTAGCGGGCAATAGCAATCAGCCCCAGCATTTT; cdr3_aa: CASSLAGNSNQPQHF
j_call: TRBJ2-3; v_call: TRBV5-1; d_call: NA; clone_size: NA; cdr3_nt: TGCGCCAGCAGCTTGGGAGGGATCACAGATACGCAGTATTTT; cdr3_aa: CASSLGGITDTQYF
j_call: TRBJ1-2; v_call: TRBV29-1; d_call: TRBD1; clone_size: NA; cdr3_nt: TGCAGCGCCGAGGGGGCAGGCTATGGCTACACCTTC; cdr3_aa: CSAEGAGYGYTF
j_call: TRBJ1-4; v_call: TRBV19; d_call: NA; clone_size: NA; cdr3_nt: TGTGCCAGTAGTCCCCGACAGGCAACTAATGAAAAACTGTTTTTT; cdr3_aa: CASSPRQATNEKLFF
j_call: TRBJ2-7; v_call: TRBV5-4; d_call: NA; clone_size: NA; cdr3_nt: TGTGCCAGCAGCAGAAATAGCGCGTCGAGCTCCTACGAGCAGTACTTC; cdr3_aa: CASSRNSASSSYEQYF
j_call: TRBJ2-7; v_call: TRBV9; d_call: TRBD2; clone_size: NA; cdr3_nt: TGTGCCAGCAGCCCCGGAGCGGGACCGGCCTACGAGCAGTACTTC; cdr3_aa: CASSPGAGPAYEQYF
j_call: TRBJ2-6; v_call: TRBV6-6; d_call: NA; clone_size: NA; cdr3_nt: TGTGCCAGCAGTTTAAACTCTGGGGCCAACGTCCTGACTTTC; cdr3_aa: CASSLNSGANVLTF
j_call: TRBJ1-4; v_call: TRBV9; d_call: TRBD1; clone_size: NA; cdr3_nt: TGTGCCAGGGGACCGACAGGGACTGAAAAACTGTTTTTT; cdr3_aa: CARGPTGTEKLFF
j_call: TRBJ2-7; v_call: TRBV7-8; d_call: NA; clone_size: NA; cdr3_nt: TGTGCCAGCAGCGCGGGACTCCTAGAGGATTACGAGCAGTACTTC; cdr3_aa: CASSAGLLEDYEQYF
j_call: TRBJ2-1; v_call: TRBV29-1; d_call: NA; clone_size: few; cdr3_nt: TGCAGCGTTTCCGAGGGCCTTGGGTACAATGAGCAGTTCTTC; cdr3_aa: CSVSEGLGYNEQFF
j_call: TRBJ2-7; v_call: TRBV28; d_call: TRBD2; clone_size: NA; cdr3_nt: TGTGCCAGCAGTCTAGCGGGAGGCGGCTCCTACGAGCAGTACTTC; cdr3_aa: CASSLAGGGSYEQYF
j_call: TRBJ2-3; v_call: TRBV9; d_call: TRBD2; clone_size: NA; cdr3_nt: TGTGCCAGCAGCGTAGCGCCAGCGGGGGATTCAGATACGCAGTATTTT; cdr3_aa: CASSVAPAGDSDTQYF
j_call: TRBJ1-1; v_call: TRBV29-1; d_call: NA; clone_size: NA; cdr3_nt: TGCAGCGTTGTTGAGGTAATGAACACTGAAGCTTTCTTT; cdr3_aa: CSVVEVMNTEAFF
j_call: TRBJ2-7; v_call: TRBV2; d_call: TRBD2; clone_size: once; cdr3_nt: TGTGCCAGCAGCGAACCAGAGACTAGCGGGAAAACCTACGAGCAGTACTTC; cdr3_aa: CASSEPETSGKTYEQYF
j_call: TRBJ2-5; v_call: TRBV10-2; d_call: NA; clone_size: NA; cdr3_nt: TGCGCCACCCGGGACTCTGGACAAGAGACCCAGTACTTC; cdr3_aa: CATRDSGQETQYF
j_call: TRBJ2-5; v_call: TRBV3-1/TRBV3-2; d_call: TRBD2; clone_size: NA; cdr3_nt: TGTGCCAGCAGCCAAGTTATAGCGGGGATCCAAGAGACCCAGTACTTC; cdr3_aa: CASSQVIAGIQETQYF
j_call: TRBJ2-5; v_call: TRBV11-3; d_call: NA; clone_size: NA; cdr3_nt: TGTGCCAGCAGCTTAGGGGGCAGTAGCGGCAATCCCCAAGAGACCCAGTACTTC; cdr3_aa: CASSLGGSSGNPQETQYF
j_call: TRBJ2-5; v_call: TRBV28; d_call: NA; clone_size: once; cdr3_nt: TGTGCCAGCAGTTTTGTGGGGGCGCTTCAAGAGACCCAGTACTTC; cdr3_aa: CASSFVGALQETQYF
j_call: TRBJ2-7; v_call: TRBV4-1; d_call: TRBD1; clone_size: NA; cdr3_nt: TGCGCCAGCAGCAAGGGACAGGGGAAGACCTACGAGCAGTACTTC; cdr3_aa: CASSKGQGKTYEQYF
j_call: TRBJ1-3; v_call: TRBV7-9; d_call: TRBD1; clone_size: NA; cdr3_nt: TGTGCCAGCAGCATATGGGACAGGGCCAGTGGAAACACCATATATTTT; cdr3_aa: CASSIWDRASGNTIYF
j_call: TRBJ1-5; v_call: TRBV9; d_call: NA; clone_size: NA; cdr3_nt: TGTGCCAGCAGCCTGGCGGGGGGCAATCAGCCCCAGCATTTT; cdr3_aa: CASSLAGGNQPQHF
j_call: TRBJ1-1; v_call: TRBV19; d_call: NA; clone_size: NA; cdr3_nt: TGTGCCAGTACCCCAAGGGGCCTGATGAACACTGAAGCTTTCTTT; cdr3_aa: CASTPRGLMNTEAFF
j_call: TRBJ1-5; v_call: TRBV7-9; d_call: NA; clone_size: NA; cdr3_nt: TGTGCCAGCAGCTTGGGAGGACAAGACAATCAGCCCCAGCATTTT; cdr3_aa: CASSLGGQDNQPQHF
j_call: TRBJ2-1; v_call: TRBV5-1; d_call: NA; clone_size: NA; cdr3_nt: TGCGCCAGCAGCACGGGGTTCAATGAGCAGTTCTTC; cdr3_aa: CASSTGFNEQFF
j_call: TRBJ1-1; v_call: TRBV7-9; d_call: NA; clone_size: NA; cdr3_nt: TGTGCCAGCAGCTTAACTAAAAACACTGAAGCTTTCTTT; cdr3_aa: CASSLTKNTEAFF
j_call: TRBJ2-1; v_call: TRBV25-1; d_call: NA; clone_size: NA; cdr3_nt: TGTGCCAGCAGTCTATCACAGGGTCGCTATGAGCAGTTCTTC; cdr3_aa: CASSLSQGRYEQFF
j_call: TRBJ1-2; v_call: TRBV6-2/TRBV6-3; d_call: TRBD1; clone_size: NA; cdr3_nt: TGTGCCAGCAGCTGGACAGGTGGAGGCTATGGCTACACCTTC; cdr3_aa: CASSWTGGGYGYTF
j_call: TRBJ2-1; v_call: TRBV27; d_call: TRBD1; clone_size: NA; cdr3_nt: TGTGCCAGCAGTTTGTCATGGTCAGGGGGGCAGTTCTTC; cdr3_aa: CASSLSWSGGQFF
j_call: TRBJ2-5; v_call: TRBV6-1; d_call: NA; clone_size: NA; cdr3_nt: TGTGCCAGCAGTGAAGCGCTTCGGAAAGGGGCCTCGAGAGAGACCCAGTACTTC; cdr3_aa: CASSEALRKGASRETQYF
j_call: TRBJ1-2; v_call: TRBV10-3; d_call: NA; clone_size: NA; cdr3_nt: TGTGCCATCAGAATACAGGATTCTAACTATGGCTACACCTTC; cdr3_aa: CAIRIQDSNYGYTF
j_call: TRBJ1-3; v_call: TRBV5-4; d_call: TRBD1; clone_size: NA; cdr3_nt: TGTGCCAGCAGCGATAGACAGGGAGCCTCTGGAAACACCATATATTTT; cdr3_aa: CASSDRQGASGNTIYF
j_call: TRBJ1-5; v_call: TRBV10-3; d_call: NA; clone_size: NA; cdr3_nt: TGTGCCATCTCCCAAACACATGTGGGCAATCAGCCCCAGCATTTT; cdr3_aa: CAISQTHVGNQPQHF
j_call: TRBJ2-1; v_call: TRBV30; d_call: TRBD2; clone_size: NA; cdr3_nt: TGTGCCTGGAGTCCTCCGGGACTAGCGGGAAGCAATGAGCAGTTCTTC; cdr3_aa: CAWSPPGLAGSNEQFF
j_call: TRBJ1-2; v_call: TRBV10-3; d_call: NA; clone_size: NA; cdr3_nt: TGTGCCATCAGTGAGTCGTCCTACTATGGCTACACCTTC; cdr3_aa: CAISESSYYGYTF
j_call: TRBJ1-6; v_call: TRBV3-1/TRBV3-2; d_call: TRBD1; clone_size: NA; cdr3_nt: TGTGCCAGCAGCAAGATGGGACAGGCAAATTCACCCCTCCACTTT; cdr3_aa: CASSKMGQANSPLHF
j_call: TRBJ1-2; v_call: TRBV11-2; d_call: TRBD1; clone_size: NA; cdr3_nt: TGTGCCAGCAGCTTAGATGTAGGGGGCAGGAATGGCTACACCTTC; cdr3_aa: CASSLDVGGRNGYTF
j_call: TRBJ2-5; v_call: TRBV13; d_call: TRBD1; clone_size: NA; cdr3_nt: TGTGCCAGCAGCTTAGTGTCCGGACAGGGTTTTGAGGTCGAGTCCCAAGAGACCCAGTACTTC; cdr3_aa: CASSLVSGQGFEVESQETQYF
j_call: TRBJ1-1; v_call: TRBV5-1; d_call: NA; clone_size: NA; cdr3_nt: TGCGCCAGCAGCTTTGGGGAGGCTGAAGCTTTCTTT; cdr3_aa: CASSFGEAEAFF
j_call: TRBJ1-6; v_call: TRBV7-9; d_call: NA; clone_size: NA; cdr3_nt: TGTGCCAGCAGCTTGGCGGGGGCGGATTCACCCCTCCACTTT; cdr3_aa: CASSLAGADSPLHF
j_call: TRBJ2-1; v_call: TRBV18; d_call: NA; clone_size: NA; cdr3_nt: TGTGCCAGCTCACCGACGGGTATAGCGGCCTCCTACAATGAGCAGTTCTTC; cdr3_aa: CASSPTGIAASYNEQFF
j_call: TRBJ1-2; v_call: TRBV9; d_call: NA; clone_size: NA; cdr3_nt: TGTGCCAGCAGACCACCCTCGAGCTATGGCTACACCTTC; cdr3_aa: CASRPPSSYGYTF
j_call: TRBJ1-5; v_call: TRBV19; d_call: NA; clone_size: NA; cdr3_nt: TGTGCCAGTACCCCGGGGGGTGTACCCAATCAGCCCCAGCATTTT; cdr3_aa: CASTPGGVPNQPQHF